Shown below are 25 T cell receptor beta chains from a single sample sequenced in a study of identical twins. TCRdb processed the 5' RACE reads anew with MiXCR; each CDR3 protein has one entry. In the table there are 500,000 to 600,000 distinct CDR3 sequences, roughly a fifth of which are singletons. The data also belong to a second study, concerning T cells expressing NK-cell markers.

Sample: CD4+ T cells sorted from blood. All receptors derive from a woman aged 18-35 years in good health.

Many counts were recorded for this clonotype. V usage is TRBV20-1 and J usage is TRBJ1-5; unclear D gene. CDR1 and CDR2 (germline): DFQATT, SNEGSKA (reference sequence). This CDR3 is built from 13 residues. The V end lost 3 bases, the J end lost 3 bases, and 9 bases lay between the germline ends. The CDR3 loop reads CSARAVVNQPQHF. CDR3 nucleotide sequence: TGCAGTGCTAGGGCCGTAGTCAATCAGCCCCAGCATTTT.

The V and J genes are TRBV6-5 and TRBJ2-7; tentatively, D is TRBD1 (6 bases). The germline gives CDR1 MNHEY, CDR2 SVGAGI. V was clipped by 4 bases and J by 4 bases, with 17 bases between them. The CDR3 is 15 amino acids. CDR3 amino acids: CASSSTGLGYYEQYF. CDR3 DNA sequence: TGTGCCAGCAGTTCTACAGGGTTAGGCTATTACGAGCAGTACTTC.

The chain recombines TRBV7-9 with TRBJ2-5; no clear D. V was cut by 4 bases and J by 5 bases, with 23 bases left in between. Germline CDR1 reads SEHNR; CDR2 reads FQNEAQ (reference sequence). CDR3 length equals 17 residues. The CDR3 spells CASSSSSDPLGWETQYF. As DNA, the CDR3 is TGTGCCAGCAGCTCCTCCTCCGATCCCCTCGGCTGGGAGACCCAGTACTTC.

This rearrangement joins TRBV20-1 to TRBJ1-4; a possible D gene is TRBD1 (6 bases). Trimming took off 5 bases at V and 7 bases at J, with 14 bases between the two ends. The CDR3 length is 13 residues. CDR1 and CDR2 (germline): DFQATT, SNEGSKA (reference sequence). As DNA, the CDR3 is TGCAGTGCTGAAGACAGGAGGGGTGAAAAACTGTTTTTT. Protein: CSAEDRRGEKLFF.

This clonotype has more than one count but fewer than ten. The chain joins TRBV7-9 to TRBJ2-5; the match to TRBD2 covers 11 bases. The CDR3 totals 16 residues. Trimming removed 6 bases from V and 5 bases from J; junction bases left unmatched: 11. Germline V CDR1 and CDR2: SEHNR, FQNEAQ (reference sequence). The CDR3 loop is CASSPRRLAGMETQYF. CDR3 DNA sequence: TGTGCCAGCAGTCCCAGGAGACTAGCGGGAATGGAGACCCAGTACTTC.

The chain joins TRBV20-1 to TRBJ2-5; 9 bases match TRBD1. The CDR3 has 12 residues. V lost 3 bases, J lost 9 bases, and 5 bases stayed unmatched. The V gene's germline CDR1 is DFQATT and CDR2 SNEGSKA (reference sequence). CDR3 in amino acids: CSARGQGGAQYF. In nucleotides, the CDR3 is TGCAGTGCTAGGGGACAGGGTGGGGCCCAGTACTTC.

This clonotype was seen a handful of times. This sequence joins TRBV20-1 and TRBJ2-5; perhaps D is TRBD1 or TRBD2 (5 bases each). Germline CDR1 and CDR2: DFQATT and SNEGSKA (reference sequence). This CDR3 is 12 amino acids long. The V end was cut by 6 bases, the J end by 5 bases, with 13 bases between. The CDR3 loop reads CSATSGHETQYF. The CDR3 DNA is TGCAGTGCCACGTCGGGGCACGAGACCCAGTACTTC.

This clonotype was observed a handful of times. V gene TRBV27 combines with J gene TRBJ2-1; D ambiguous. Trimming removed 6 bases from V and 7 bases from J, with 16 bases in between. This CDR3 comprises 14 residues. The germline CDR1 and CDR2 sequences are MNHEY and SMNVEV (reference sequence). CDR3 protein: CASRAGRMSNEQFF. The CDR3 DNA reads TGTGCCAGCAGGGCCGGGCGTATGAGTAATGAGCAGTTCTTC.

The chain has TRBV6-2 or TRBV6-3 and TRBJ2-2, with D perhaps matching TRBD1 or TRBD2 (5 bases each). The CDR3 has 14 residues. CDR1 and CDR2 from the germline V gene are MNHEY and SVGEGT. V gave up 7 bases and J gave up 3 bases, with 12 bases separating them. Written as DNA, the CDR3 is TGTGCCAGCACGAGGGTAGGGGACACCGGGGAGCTGTTTTTT. This sequence encodes CASTRVGDTGELFF.

The chain has TRBV15 and TRBJ2-7, with TRBD2 as a possible D gene (5 bases). V lost 4 bases and J lost 3, with 19 bases in between. This CDR3 has 16 amino acids. Germline V gene sequence: CDR1 LNHNV, CDR2 YYDKDF (reference sequence). The DNA of the CDR3 is TGTGCCACCAGCACCACGGGGAAACACAACGACTACGAGCAGTACTTC. Translating gives CATSTTGKHNDYEQYF.

In its sample, this clonotype was seen a few times. Relative to the germline gene, one junction end is altered; a read error may explain this. The chain joins TRBV19 to TRBJ2-5, with TRBD1 identical over 9 bases. The CDR3 is made up of 13 amino acids. Germline V gene data show CDR1 as LNHDA and CDR2 as SQIVND (reference sequence). CDR3 sequence reads: CASSISFRTGENF. The DNA for the CDR3 is TGTGCCAGTAGTATATCCTTCCGGACAGGGGAAAACTTC.

The J gene is TRBJ2-1, the V gene TRBV9, with TRBD2 matching 14 bases. This CDR3 has 15 amino acids. Germline CDR1 is SGDLS and CDR2 is YYNGEE. Trimming cost V 3 bases and J 11 bases; bases outside gene matches: 7. CDR3 DNA sequence: TGTGCCAGCAGCGGGGGACTAGCGGGGGTCGGGAAGCAGTTCTTC. Its protein product is CASSGGLAGVGKQFF.

This clonotype was observed a few times. CDR3 region: CASSLEWGGNSPLHF. CDR3 DNA sequence: TGTGCCAGCAGCTTAGAGTGGGGCGGTAATTCACCCCTCCACTTT. This chain links TRBV7-9 with TRBJ1-6, with D possibly being TRBD1 (5 bases). The CDR3 loop spans 15 amino acids. Trimming left V 1 base short and J 6 bases short, with 10 bases between. The germline CDR1 and CDR2 sequences are SEHNR and FQNEAQ (reference sequence).

This clonotype was counted at least ten times. The J gene is TRBJ1-1, the V gene TRBV10-3, with a tentative D call TRBD1 (5 bases). This CDR3 is 11 amino acids long. From germline, CDR1 is ENHRY and CDR2 SYGVKD. V lost 10 bases to trimming and J lost 9 bases, with 15 bases between them. CDR3 region: CATNSGLKAFF. CDR3 nucleotide sequence: TGTGCCACCAACTCGGGACTTAAAGCTTTCTTT.

V gene TRBV11-2 combines with J gene TRBJ2-4; D remains ambiguous. Per the germline V gene, CDR1 is SGHAT and CDR2 is FQNNGV. This CDR3 has 15 residues. V shed 3 bases and J shed 5 bases, with 14 bases lying between them. The CDR3 region is CASSFRVSKENIQYF. The CDR3 bases are TGTGCCAGCAGCTTCCGGGTCTCTAAGGAAAACATTCAGTACTTC.

The chain links TRBV12-3 or TRBV12-4 to TRBJ2-2; weak D call: TRBD1 (6 bases). This CDR3 is built from 14 residues. Between the trimmed V and J ends, which lost 3 bases and 3 bases, there was a span of 8 bases. Here the CDR3 DNA reads TGTGCCAGCAGTTTTACAGGGTACACCGGGGAGCTGTTTTTT. It specifies CASSFTGYTGELFF.

This clonotype was seen only a few times. This chain links TRBV20-1 with TRBJ2-1; 9 bases map to TRBD2. Germline trimming cut 7 bases from V and 4 bases from J; bases unmatched to any gene: 8. The CDR3 runs to 14 residues. Per the germline V gene, CDR1 is DFQATT and CDR2 is SNEGSKA (reference sequence). CDR3 in DNA: TGCAGTGTCCCTACTAGCGGGCGATACAATGAGCAGTTCTTC. Protein sequence: CSVPTSGRYNEQFF.

In this sample, this clonotype turned up a few times. The V call is TRBV5-1, the J call TRBJ2-1; D remains unclear. This CDR3 has 15 amino acids. Trimming took off 0 bases at V and 1 base at J, with 8 bases between the two ends. Germline CDR1 is SGHRS and CDR2 is YFSETQ. The CDR3 is CASSLGQTSYNEQFF. The CDR3 bases are TGCGCCAGCAGCTTGGGTCAGACATCCTACAATGAGCAGTTCTTC.

The genes are TRBV4-1 and TRBJ2-1; D remains unclear. V dropped 3 bases and J dropped 0 bases, with 12 bases sitting between them. CDR3 length: 16 amino acids. Germline V gives CDR1 MGHRA, CDR2 YSYEKL. For the CDR3, the DNA is TGCGCCAGCAGCCAGCCAACCATTAGCTCCTACAATGAGCAGTTCTTC. Protein sequence: CASSQPTISSYNEQFF.

The rearrangement joins TRBV12-3 or TRBV12-4 to TRBJ2-5; 7 positions match TRBD2. The junction had 4 bases not matched to a gene; V was cut back by 5 bases and J by 4 bases. The CDR3 runs 13 residues. The CDR3 DNA reads TGTGCCAGCAGTCGGACTAGTTTAGAGACCCAGTACTTC. This encodes CASSRTSLETQYF.

Ten or more counts support this clonotype. The chain employs TRBV28 and TRBJ2-5; 9 bases fit TRBD1. In germline, CDR1 is MDHEN, CDR2 SYDVKM. The CDR3 is made up of 13 amino acids. Losses at the gene ends were 6 bases for V and 3 bases for J; bases not matched to a gene: 2. In DNA form, the CDR3 reads TGTGCCAGCAGGGGACAGGGAAAAGAGACCCAGTACTTC. It encodes CASRGQGKETQYF. Using reference TRBV28 and TRBJ2-5 for the parts outside the CDR3, the full variable domain is DVKVTQSSRYLVKRTGEKVFLECVQDMDHENMFWYRQDPGLGLRLIYFSYDVKMKEKGDIPEGYSVSREKKERFSLILESASTNQTSMYLCASRGQGKETQYFGPGTRLLVL.

The chain uses TRBV7-2 and TRBJ1-2; 9 bases line up with TRBD1. The V gene's germline CDR1 is SGHTA and CDR2 FQGNSA. Trimming cost V 4 bases and J 4 bases; bases outside gene matches: 4. The CDR3 is 14 amino acids. This CDR3 is CASSWRGQGYGYTF. The DNA for the CDR3 is TGTGCCAGCAGCTGGAGGGGACAGGGCTATGGCTACACCTTC.

This chain uses TRBV28 with TRBJ2-7, with 8 bases identical to TRBD2. Germline V lookup: CDR1 MDHEN, CDR2 SYDVKM. The V and J ends lost 7 bases and 1 base, in that order; junction bases with no gene match: 6. The CDR3 has 14 residues. CDR3 sequence reads: CASNLAGYSYEQYF. In nucleotides, the CDR3 is TGTGCCAGCAACTTAGCGGGATATTCCTACGAGCAGTACTTC.

The chain has TRBV5-1 and TRBJ2-2; possibly TRBD2 for D (5 bases). The CDR3 length is 14 residues. Looked up from germline, CDR1 is SGHRS and CDR2 is YFSETQ. The germline V and J ends were trimmed by 0 bases and 10 bases, with 13 bases remaining between them. CDR3: CASSLALREMELFF. CDR3 bases: TGCGCCAGCAGCTTGGCATTGAGGGAGATGGAGCTGTTTTTT.

This clonotype was seen more than once but under ten times. This chain links TRBV20-1 with TRBJ1-6; D call uncertain. The CDR3 has 14 residues. Trimming left V 5 bases short and J 5 bases short, with 13 bases between. CDR1 and CDR2 from the germline V gene are DFQATT and SNEGSKA (reference sequence). This chain's CDR3 is CSAYDRGHNSPLHF. CDR3 DNA: TGCAGTGCTTACGACCGAGGGCATAATTCACCCCTCCACTTT.